This entry lists 15 T cell receptor beta chains sequenced from one sample in a study of T cells after yellow fever vaccination. TCRdb redid the calling of the 5' RACE reads with MiXCR, one entry per CDR3 protein. The data contain about 400,000 distinct CDR3 sequences, 6.2% of them seen just once; the ten biggest clones take up over 12%. The specimen was PBMCs, collected 5 days after the yellow fever booster vaccination. Receptors originate from a man in his thirties or forties who received the YFV17D yellow fever vaccine.

This clonotype was counted ten times or more. V is TRBV14 and J is TRBJ2-3; D gene ambiguous. With 3 bases removed from V and 2 bases from J, the gap between germline ends came to 3 bases. CDR1 and CDR2 (germline): SGHDN, FVKESK. The CDR3 runs to 12 residues. CDR3 nucleotides: TGTGCCAGCAGCCACCTCACAGATACGCAGTATTTT. It codes for CASSHLTDTQYF. Full variable domain (missing parts from reference TRBV14 and TRBJ2-3): EAGVTQFPSHSVIEKGQTVTLRCDPISGHDNLYWYRRVMGKEIKFLLHFVKESKQDESGMPNNRFLAERTGGTYSTLKVQPAELEDSGVYFCASSHLTDTQYFGPGTRLTVL.

There are many counts of this clonotype. This rearrangement joins TRBV12-3 or TRBV12-4 to TRBJ2-2; 7 bases agree with TRBD1. Germline trimming cut 3 bases from V and 0 bases from J; bases unmatched to any gene: 1. The CDR3 consists of 15 residues. The CDR3 protein is CASSLTGTNTGELFF. As DNA, the CDR3 is TGTGCCAGCAGTTTGACAGGGACGAACACCGGGGAGCTGTTTTTT.

The genes are TRBV29-1 and TRBJ2-1; a weak D match, TRBD2 (5 bases). The CDR3 length is 16 residues. CDR1 is SQVTM, CDR2 ANQGSEA, per germline. V was clipped by 3 bases and J by 1 base, with 16 bases between them. CDR3 loop: CSVDNFQRVSYNEQFF. CDR3 DNA: TGCAGCGTTGACAACTTCCAGAGGGTTTCCTACAATGAGCAGTTCTTC.

This clonotype was seen only a few times. CDR3 loop: CASTRGSVNEQFF. The CDR3 coding sequence is TGTGCCAGCACCCGCGGGAGTGTTAATGAGCAGTTCTTC. The chain has TRBV12-3 or TRBV12-4 and TRBJ2-1; 7 nucleotides line up with TRBD2. J was trimmed by 7 bases and V by 7 bases; bases with no gene match: 7. The CDR3 totals 13 residues.

This clonotype showed up many times. The chain joins TRBV20-1 to TRBJ2-3; 8 bases align to TRBD1. V gave up 5 bases and J gave up 3 bases; unmatched junction bases: 7. The germline gives CDR1 DFQATT, CDR2 SNEGSKA (reference sequence). The CDR3 sequence is 14 residues long. The CDR3 loop is CSAGTGGGTDTQYF. The CDR3 DNA sequence: TGCAGTGCTGGAACAGGGGGAGGTACAGATACGCAGTATTTT.

The J gene is TRBJ2-3, the V gene TRBV10-3; 9 bases match TRBD2. The V and J ends lost 7 bases and 0 bases, in that order; junction bases with no gene match: 5. CDR1 and CDR2 (germline): ENHRY, SYGVKD. This CDR3 comprises 15 residues. CDR3: CAIKASGTSTDTQYF. Written as DNA, the CDR3 is TGTGCCATCAAGGCTAGCGGGACTAGCACAGATACGCAGTATTTT.

This clonotype was observed many times. The chain joins TRBV28 to TRBJ2-7, with 9 bases matching TRBD1. Germline trimming cut 8 bases from V and 3 bases from J; bases unmatched to any gene: 5. The CDR3 consists of 13 residues. Per the germline V gene, CDR1 is MDHEN and CDR2 is SYDVKM. In DNA form, the CDR3 reads TGTGCCAGCCTCACGGGACAGGGCTACGAGCAGTACTTC. This encodes CASLTGQGYEQYF.

This clonotype came up a few times. This chain links TRBV6-2 or TRBV6-3 with TRBJ2-7, with 10 bases lining up with TRBD1. CDR3 length: 17 residues. V shed 0 bases, J shed 6 bases, and the junction held 11 bases outside the gene matches. The germline CDR1 and CDR2 sequences are MNHEY and SVGEGT. CDR3 in DNA: TGTGCCAGCAGTTACTCGAACCCCAGAGGGACAGGGGTCGAGCAGTACTTC. Translated, it gives CASSYSNPRGTGVEQYF.

This clonotype came up a few times. The chain has TRBV20-1 and TRBJ2-5; D gene ambiguous. Trimming cost V 1 base and J 5 bases, with 14 bases left between them. There are 14 residues in the CDR3. CDR1 is DFQATT, CDR2 SNEGSKA, per germline (reference sequence). The CDR3 spells CSARVTLLGETQYF. CDR3 nucleotides: TGCAGTGCTAGAGTCACACTCCTGGGGGAGACCCAGTACTTC.

This clonotype was recorded at least ten times. V is TRBV5-1 and J is TRBJ2-3; no clear D gene. Trimming removed 5 bases at V and 2 bases at J, with 12 bases between. CDR3 size: 14 residues. Germline-derived CDR1 and CDR2 are SGHRS and YFSETQ. CDR3 nucleotides: TGCGCCAGCAGTCTAGGGATATACACAGATACGCAGTATTTT. Its translation: CASSLGIYTDTQYF.

The V gene is TRBV7-2, the J gene TRBJ2-1; TRBD2 matches 8 bases. CDR3 length: 15 residues. V was pared by 6 bases and J by 4 bases, with 8 bases of the junction left unmatched. Germline assignment: CDR1 SGHTA and CDR2 FQGNSA. In DNA, the CDR3 is TGTGCCAGCAGGAATGGGGTAGCGGGGTACAATGAGCAGTTCTTC. It encodes CASRNGVAGYNEQFF.

This clonotype came up many times. The rearrangement uses TRBV28 and TRBJ2-3; D remains ambiguous. V was cut by 3 bases and J by 4 bases, with 5 bases left in between. The CDR3 length is 12 residues. The germline CDR1 and CDR2 sequences are MDHEN and SYDVKM. The CDR3 bases are TGTGCCAGCAGTTTTAGGCCAGATACGCAGTATTTT. Encoded protein: CASSFRPDTQYF.

The V call is TRBV14, the J call TRBJ2-2, with unresolved D. CDR3 length: 14 residues. CDR1 is SGHDN, CDR2 FVKESK, per germline. V was cut by 3 bases and J by 2 bases, with 7 bases left in between. CDR3 coding DNA: TGTGCCAGCAGCCAGTACTTAAACACCGGGGAGCTGTTTTTT. Protein sequence: CASSQYLNTGELFF.

The chain uses TRBV6-5 and TRBJ2-3, with 7 bases fitting TRBD2. Unmatched junction bases numbered 3, after V lost 0 bases and J lost 0 bases. In germline, CDR1 is MNHEY, CDR2 SVGAGI. This CDR3 region has 16 residues. The CDR3 bases are TGTGCCAGCAGTTACTCCAGCGGGATTAGCACAGATACGCAGTATTTT. Amino acids: CASSYSSGISTDTQYF.

CDR3 DNA sequence: TGTGCCTGGTTGTATAGCGGCAGAGCCACCGGGGAGCTGTTTTTT. Translation gives CAWLYSGRATGELFF. V is TRBV30 and J is TRBJ2-2; possible D gene TRBD2, 6 bases. Trimming left V 5 bases short and J 4 bases short, with 17 bases between. The length of the CDR3 is 15 residues. Per the germline V gene, CDR1 is GTSNPN and CDR2 is SVGIG (reference sequence).